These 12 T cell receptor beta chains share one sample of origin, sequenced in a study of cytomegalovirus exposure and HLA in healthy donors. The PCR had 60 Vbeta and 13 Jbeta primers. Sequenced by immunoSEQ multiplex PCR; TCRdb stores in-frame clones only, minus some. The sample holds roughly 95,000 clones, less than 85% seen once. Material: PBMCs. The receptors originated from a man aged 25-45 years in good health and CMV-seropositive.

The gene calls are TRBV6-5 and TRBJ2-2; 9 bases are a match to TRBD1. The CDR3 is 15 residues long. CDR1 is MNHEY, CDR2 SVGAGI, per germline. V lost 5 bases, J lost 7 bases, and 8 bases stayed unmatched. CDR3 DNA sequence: TGTGCCAGCAGTCCCCGGGACAGGGTCGGCGGGGAGCTGTTTTTT. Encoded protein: CASSPRDRVGGELFF.

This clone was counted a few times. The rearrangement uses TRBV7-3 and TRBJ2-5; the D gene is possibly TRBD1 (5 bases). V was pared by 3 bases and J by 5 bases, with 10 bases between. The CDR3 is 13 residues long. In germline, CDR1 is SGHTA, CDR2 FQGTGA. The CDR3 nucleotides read TGTGCCAGCAGCTTTGGGCAGGGCGAGACCCAGTACTTC. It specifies CASSFGQGETQYF.

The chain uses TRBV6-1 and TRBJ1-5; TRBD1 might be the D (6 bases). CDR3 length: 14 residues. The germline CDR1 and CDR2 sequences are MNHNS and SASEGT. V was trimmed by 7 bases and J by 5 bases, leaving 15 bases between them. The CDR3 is CASTRGVGDQPQHF. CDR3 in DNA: TGTGCCAGCACCAGGGGCGTTGGGGATCAGCCCCAGCATTTT.

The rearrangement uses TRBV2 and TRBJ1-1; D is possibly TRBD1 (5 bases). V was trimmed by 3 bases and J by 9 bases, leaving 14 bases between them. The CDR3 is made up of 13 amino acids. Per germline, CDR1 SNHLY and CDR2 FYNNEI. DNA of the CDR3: TGTGCCAGCAGTGAGGGGGGGACGCTTAAAGCTTTCTTT. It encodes CASSEGGTLKAFF.

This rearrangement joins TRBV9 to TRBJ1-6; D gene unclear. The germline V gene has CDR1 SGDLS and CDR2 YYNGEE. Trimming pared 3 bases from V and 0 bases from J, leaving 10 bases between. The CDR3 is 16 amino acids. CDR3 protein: CASSASIISYNSPLHF. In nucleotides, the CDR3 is TGTGCCAGCAGCGCGTCTATAATCTCCTATAATTCACCCCTCCACTTT.

CDR3 sequence: CASSTDRTAGTNEKLFF. The CDR3, as DNA: TGTGCCAGCAGTACAGACCGAACGGCGGGGACTAATGAAAAACTGTTTTTT. The gene calls are TRBV5-8 and TRBJ1-4; unclear D gene. Per germline, CDR1 SGHTS and CDR2 YDEGEE. The CDR3 covers 17 residues. The ends were cut back, 5 bases at V and 2 bases at J, with 19 bases in the middle.

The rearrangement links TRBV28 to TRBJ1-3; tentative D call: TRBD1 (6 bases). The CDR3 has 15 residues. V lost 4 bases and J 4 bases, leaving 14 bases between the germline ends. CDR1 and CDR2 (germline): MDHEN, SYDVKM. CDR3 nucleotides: TGTGCCAGCAGTTCCCAGGACAGCACCGGAAACACCATATATTTT. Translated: CASSSQDSTGNTIYF.

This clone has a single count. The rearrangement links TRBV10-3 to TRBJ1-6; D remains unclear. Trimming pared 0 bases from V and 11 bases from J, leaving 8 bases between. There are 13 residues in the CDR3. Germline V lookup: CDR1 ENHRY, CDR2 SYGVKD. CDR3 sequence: CAISESNRAPLHF. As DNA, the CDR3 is TGTGCCATCAGTGAGTCGAACAGAGCACCCCTCCACTTT.

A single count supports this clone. The CDR3 loop reads CASSIGQGDFEQYF. CDR3 DNA: TGTGCCAGCAGCATTGGACAGGGGGACTTCGAGCAGTACTTC. This rearrangement joins TRBV13 to TRBJ2-7; TRBD1 matches at 10 bases. The CDR3 has 14 residues. Germline CDR1 and CDR2: PRHDT and FYEKMQ (reference sequence). With V trimmed by 5 bases and J by 6 bases, 7 bases remained unmatched.

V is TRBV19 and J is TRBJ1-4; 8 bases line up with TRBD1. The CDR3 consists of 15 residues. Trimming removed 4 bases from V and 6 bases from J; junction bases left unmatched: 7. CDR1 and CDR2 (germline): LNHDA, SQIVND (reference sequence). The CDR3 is CASSTGTGRHEKLFF. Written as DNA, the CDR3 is TGTGCCAGTAGTACCGGGACAGGTCGACATGAAAAACTGTTTTTT. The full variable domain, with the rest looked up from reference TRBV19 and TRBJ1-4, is DGGITQSPKYLFRKEGQNVTLSCEQNLNHDAMYWYRQDPGQGLRLIYYSQIVNDFQKGDIAEGYSVSREKKESFPLTVTSAQKNPTAFYLCASSTGTGRHEKLFFGSGTQLSVL.

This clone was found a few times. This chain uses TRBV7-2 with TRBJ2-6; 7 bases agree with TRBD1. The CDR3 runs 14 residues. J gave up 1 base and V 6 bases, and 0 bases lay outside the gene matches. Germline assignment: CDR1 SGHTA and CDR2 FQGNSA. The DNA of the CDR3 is TGTGCCAGCAGACAGGGGTCTGGGGCCAACGTCCTGACTTTC. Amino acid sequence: CASRQGSGANVLTF.

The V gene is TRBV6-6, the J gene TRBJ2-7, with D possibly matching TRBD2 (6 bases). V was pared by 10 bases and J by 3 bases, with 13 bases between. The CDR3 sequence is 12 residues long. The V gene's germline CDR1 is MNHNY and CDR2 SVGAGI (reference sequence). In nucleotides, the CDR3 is TGTGCCACCGGGACTGTCTTCTACGAGCAGTACTTC. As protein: CATGTVFYEQYF.